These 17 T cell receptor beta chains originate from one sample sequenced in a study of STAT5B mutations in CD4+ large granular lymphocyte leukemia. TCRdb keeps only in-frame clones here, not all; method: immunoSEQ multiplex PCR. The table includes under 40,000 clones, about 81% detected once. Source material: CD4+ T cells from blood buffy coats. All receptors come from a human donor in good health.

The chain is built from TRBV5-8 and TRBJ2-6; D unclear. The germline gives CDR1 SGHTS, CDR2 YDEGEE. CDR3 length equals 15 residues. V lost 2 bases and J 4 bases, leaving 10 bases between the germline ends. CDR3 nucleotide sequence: TGTGCCAGCAGCTTTAGGGCGAGCGGGGCCAACGTCCTGACTTTC. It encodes CASSFRASGANVLTF.

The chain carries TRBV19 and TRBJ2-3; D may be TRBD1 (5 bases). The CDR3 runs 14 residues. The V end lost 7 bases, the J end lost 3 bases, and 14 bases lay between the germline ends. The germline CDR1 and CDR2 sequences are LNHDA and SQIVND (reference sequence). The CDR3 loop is CASTSDRQTDTQYF. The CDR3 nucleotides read TGTGCCAGTACCTCCGACCGACAGACAGATACGCAGTATTTT.

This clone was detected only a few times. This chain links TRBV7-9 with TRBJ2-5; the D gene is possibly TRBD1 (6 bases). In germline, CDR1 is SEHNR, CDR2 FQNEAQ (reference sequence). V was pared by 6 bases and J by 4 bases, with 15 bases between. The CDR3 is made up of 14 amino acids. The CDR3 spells CASRPTGWRETQYF. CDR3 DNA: TGTGCCAGCAGGCCTACAGGGTGGCGAGAGACCCAGTACTTC.

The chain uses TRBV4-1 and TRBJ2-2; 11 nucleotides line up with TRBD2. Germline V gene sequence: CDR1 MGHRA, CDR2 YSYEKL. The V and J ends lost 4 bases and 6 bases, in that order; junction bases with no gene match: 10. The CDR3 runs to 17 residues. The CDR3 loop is CASSPKPSGGLAGELFF. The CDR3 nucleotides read TGCGCCAGCAGCCCAAAACCTAGCGGGGGGTTGGCCGGGGAGCTGTTTTTT.

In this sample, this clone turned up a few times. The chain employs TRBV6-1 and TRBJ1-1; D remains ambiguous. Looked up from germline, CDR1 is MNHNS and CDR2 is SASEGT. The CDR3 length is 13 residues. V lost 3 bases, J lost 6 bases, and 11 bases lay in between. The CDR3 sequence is CASSEFRTAEAFF. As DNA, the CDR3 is TGTGCCAGCAGTGAGTTTCGGACGGCTGAAGCTTTCTTT.

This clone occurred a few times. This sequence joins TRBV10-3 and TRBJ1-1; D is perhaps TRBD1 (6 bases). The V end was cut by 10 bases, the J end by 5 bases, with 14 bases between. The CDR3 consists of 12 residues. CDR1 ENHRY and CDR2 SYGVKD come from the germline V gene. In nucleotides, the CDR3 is TGTGCCACCCAGGGGACGGGGACTGAAGCTTTCTTT. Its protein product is CATQGTGTEAFF.

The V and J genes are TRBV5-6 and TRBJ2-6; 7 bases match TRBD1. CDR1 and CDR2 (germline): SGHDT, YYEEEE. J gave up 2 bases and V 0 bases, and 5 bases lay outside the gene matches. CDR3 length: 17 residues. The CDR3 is CASSLARDRAGANVLTF. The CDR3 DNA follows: TGTGCCAGCAGCTTGGCCAGAGACAGGGCTGGGGCCAACGTCCTGACTTTC.

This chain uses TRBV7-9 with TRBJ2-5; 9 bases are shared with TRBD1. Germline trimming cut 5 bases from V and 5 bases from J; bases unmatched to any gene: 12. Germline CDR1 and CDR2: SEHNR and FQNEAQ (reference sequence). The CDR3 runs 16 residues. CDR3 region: CASSPSITGGVETQYF. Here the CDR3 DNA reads TGTGCCAGCAGCCCGTCCATTACAGGGGGCGTGGAGACCCAGTACTTC.

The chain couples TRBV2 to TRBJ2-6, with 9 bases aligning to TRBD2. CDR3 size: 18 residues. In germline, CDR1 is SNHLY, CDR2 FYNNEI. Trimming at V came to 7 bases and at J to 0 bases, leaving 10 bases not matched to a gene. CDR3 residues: CASTPLAGSGSGANVLTF. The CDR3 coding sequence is TGTGCCAGCACACCCCTAGCGGGGTCAGGCTCTGGGGCCAACGTCCTGACTTTC. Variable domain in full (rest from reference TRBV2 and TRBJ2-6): EPEVTQTPSHQVTQMGQEVILRCVPISNHLYFYWYRQILGQKVEFLVSFYNNEISEKSEIFDDQFSVERPDGSNFTLKIRSTKLEDSAMYFCASTPLAGSGSGANVLTFGAGSRLTVL.

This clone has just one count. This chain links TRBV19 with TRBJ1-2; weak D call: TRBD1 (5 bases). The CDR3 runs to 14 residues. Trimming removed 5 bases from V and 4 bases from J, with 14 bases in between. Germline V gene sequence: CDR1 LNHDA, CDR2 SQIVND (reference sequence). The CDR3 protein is CASSHPGARYGYTF. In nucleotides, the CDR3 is TGTGCCAGTAGTCACCCCGGGGCTCGCTATGGCTACACCTTC.

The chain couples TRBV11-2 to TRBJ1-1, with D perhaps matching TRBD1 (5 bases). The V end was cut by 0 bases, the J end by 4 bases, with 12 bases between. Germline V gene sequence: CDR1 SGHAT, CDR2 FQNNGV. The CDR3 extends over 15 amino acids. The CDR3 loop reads CASSLEGQGLTEAFF. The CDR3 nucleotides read TGTGCCAGCAGCTTAGAGGGTCAGGGCCTCACTGAAGCTTTCTTT.

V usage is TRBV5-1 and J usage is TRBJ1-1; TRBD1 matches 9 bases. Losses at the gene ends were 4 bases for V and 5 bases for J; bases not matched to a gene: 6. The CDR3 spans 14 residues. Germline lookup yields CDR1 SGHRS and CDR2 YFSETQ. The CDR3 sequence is CASSMTGGRTEAFF. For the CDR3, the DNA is TGCGCCAGCAGCATGACAGGGGGTAGGACTGAAGCTTTCTTT.

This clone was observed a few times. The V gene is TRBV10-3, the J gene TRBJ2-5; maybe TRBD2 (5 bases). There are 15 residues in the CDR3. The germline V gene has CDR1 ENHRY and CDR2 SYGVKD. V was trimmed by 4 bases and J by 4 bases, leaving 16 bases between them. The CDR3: CAISGGLGRGETQYF. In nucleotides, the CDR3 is TGTGCCATCAGTGGAGGTTTAGGTCGGGGAGAGACCCAGTACTTC.

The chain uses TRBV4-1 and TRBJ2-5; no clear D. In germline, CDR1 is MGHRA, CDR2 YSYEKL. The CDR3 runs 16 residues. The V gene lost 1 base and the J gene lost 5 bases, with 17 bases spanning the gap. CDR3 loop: CASSQATALEWETQYF. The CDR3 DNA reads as TGCGCCAGCAGCCAAGCTACCGCTCTCGAGTGGGAGACCCAGTACTTC.

For the CDR3, the DNA is TGTGCCAGCAGTTCGGCAGGGGCTGGGAACACTGAAGCTTTCTTT. Translated: CASSSAGAGNTEAFF. The V call is TRBV6-5, the J call TRBJ1-1; tentative D call: TRBD1 (6 bases). CDR3 length: 15 residues. Looked up from germline, CDR1 is MNHEY and CDR2 is SVGAGI. V shed 4 bases and J shed 1 base, with 13 bases lying between them.

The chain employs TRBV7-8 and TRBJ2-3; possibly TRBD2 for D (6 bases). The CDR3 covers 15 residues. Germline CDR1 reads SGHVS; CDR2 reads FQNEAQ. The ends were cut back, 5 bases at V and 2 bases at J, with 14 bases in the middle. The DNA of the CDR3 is TGTGCCAGCAGCCCCTTTCGGGGGATCACAGATACGCAGTATTTT. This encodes CASSPFRGITDTQYF.

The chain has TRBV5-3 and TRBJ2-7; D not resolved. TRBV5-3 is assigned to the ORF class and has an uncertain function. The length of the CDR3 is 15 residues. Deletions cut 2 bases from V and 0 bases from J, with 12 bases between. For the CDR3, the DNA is TGTGCCAGAAGCTTCCGGCGCAGGTCCTCCTACGAGCAGTACTTC. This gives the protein CARSFRRRSSYEQYF.